This T cell receptor beta chain was recorded in a study of Ad26.COV2.S vaccination and SARS-CoV-2 variants. Treatment defined: roughly 18 received Ad26.COV2.S at low or high dose, single or two shots; 5 received placebo; per-sample allocation not given. Samples came from day 63 after the first vaccine or placebo injection. The count of this clone is one. The table came from immunoSEQ multiplex PCR; TCRdb's copy has only in-frame clones and leaves some out. The data hold a few hundred thousand clones, with 87% observed a single time. The V end was cut by 3 bases, the J end by 1 base, with 9 bases between. Germline V gene sequence: CDR1 LNHDA, CDR2 SQIVND (reference sequence). CDR3 length: 14 amino acids.

This material consisted of peripheral blood, taken in a trial of Ad26.COV2.S vaccine versus placebo. The chain links TRBV19 to TRBJ1-2; maybe TRBD1 (5 bases). The sequence was collected from a person between 18 and 60 years old who received the Ad26.COV2.S COVID-19 vaccine or a placebo. CDR3 nucleotides: TGTGCCAGTAGTATCAGGGTGGATAACTATGGCTACACCTTC. This translates into CASSIRVDNYGYTF.